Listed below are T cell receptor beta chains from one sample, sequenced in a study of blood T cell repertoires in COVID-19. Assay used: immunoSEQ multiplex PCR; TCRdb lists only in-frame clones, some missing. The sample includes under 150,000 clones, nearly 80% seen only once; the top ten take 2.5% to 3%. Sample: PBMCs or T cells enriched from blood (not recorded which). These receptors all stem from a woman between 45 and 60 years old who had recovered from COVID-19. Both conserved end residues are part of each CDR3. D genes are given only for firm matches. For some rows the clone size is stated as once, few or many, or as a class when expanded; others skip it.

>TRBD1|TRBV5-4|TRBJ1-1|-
CASSPNRGGTEAFF
TGTGCCAGCAGCCCGAACAGGGGGGGGACTGAAGCTTTCTTT
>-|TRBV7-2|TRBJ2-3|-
CASSLDRDYSTDTQYF
TGTGCCAGCAGCTTAGATCGTGACTACAGCACAGATACGCAGTATTTT
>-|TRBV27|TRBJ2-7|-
CASSLEDGATYEQYF
TGTGCCAGCAGTTTGGAGGACGGAGCTACCTACGAGCAGTACTTC
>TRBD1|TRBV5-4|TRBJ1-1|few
CASSSQGRNTEAFF
TGTGCCAGCAGCTCACAGGGGAGGAACACTGAAGCTTTCTTT
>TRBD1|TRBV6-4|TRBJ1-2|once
CATVAVDRGPHGYTF
TGTGCCACCGTGGCGGTAGACAGGGGCCCCCATGGCTACACCTTC
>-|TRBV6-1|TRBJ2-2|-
CASSEGSPGLSTGELFF
TGTGCCAGCAGTGAAGGGTCCCCGGGACTGTCCACCGGGGAGCTGTTTTTT
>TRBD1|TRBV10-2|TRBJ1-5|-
CASSERTGGNQPQHF
TGCGCCAGCAGTGAGCGGACAGGGGGAAATCAGCCCCAGCATTTT
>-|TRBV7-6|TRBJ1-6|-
CASSLGTANNSPLHF
TGTGCCAGCAGCTTAGGGACAGCAAATAATTCACCCCTCCACTTT
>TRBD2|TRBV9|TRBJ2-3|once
CASSVDGRVTDTQYF
TGTGCCAGCAGCGTAGATGGGAGGGTCACAGATACGCAGTATTTT
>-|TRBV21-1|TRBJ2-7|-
CASSRGPDSDSYEQYF
TGTGCCAGCAGCAGGGGGCCGGACAGCGATTCCTACGAGCAGTACTTC
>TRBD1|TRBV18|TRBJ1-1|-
CASSRDRNTEAFF
TGTGCCAGCTCACGGGACAGAAACACTGAAGCTTTCTTT
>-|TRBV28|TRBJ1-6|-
CASSFFSGLLHF
TGTGCCAGCAGTTTTTTTTCCGGTCTCCTCCACTTT
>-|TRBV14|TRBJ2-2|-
CASSQRGSGELFF
TGTGCCAGCAGCCAAAGGGGCAGCGGGGAGCTGTTTTTT
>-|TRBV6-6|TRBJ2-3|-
CASTIQKGGDTQYF
TGTGCCAGCACTATTCAGAAGGGGGGGGATACGCAGTATTTT
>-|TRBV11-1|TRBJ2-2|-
CASRLLGSNTGELFF
TGTGCCAGCCGGCTACTAGGGTCGAACACCGGGGAGCTGTTTTTT
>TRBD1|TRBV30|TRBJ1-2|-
CAWSVVAGGSGGYTF
TGTGCCTGGAGTGTAGTGGCAGGGGGCTCCGGCGGCTACACCTTC
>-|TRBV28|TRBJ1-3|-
CASSPGGSGNTIYF
TGTGCCAGCAGTCCCGGAGGCTCTGGAAACACCATATATTTT
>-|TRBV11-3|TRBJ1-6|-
CASSGGYNSPLHF
TGTGCCAGCAGCGGAGGCTATAATTCACCCCTCCACTTT
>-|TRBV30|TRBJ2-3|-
CAWSVPVPSTDTQYF
TGTGCCTGGAGTGTACCGGTACCTAGCACAGATACGCAGTATTTT
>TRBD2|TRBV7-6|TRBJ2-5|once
CASSLIPSGGRGQETQYF
TGTGCCAGCAGCTTAATTCCCTCGGGCGGGAGGGGACAAGAGACCCAGTACTTC
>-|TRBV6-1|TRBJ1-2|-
CASSEAMARYGYTF
TGTGCCAGCAGTGAAGCGATGGCGAGGTATGGCTACACCTTC
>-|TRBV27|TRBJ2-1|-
CASSEGAPGANEQFF
TGTGCCAGCAGTGAGGGGGCCCCGGGGGCCAATGAGCAGTTCTTC
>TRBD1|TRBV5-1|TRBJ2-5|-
CASSRRLQQGETQYF
TGCGCCAGCAGCCGGAGACTCCAACAGGGGGAGACCCAGTACTTC
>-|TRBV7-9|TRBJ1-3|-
CASSLALRDFNGNTIYF
TGTGCCAGCAGCTTAGCGCTCCGGGATTTTAATGGAAACACCATATATTTT
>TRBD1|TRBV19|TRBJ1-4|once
CASSRTGSVNEKLFF
TGTGCCAGTAGTCGGACAGGTTCCGTTAATGAAAAACTGTTTTTT
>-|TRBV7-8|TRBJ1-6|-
CASSSTGFTLHF
TGTGCCAGCAGCTCCACCGGGTTCACCCTCCACTTT
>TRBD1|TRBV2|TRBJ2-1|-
CASSFGTGNNEQFF
TGTGCCAGCAGTTTCGGGACAGGGAACAATGAGCAGTTCTTC
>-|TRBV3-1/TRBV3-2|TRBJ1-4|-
CASSPELNEKLFF
TGTGCCAGCAGCCCCGAGCTTAATGAAAAACTGTTTTTT
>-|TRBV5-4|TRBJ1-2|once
CASSSSVGAGGYTF
TGTGCCAGCAGCTCAAGTGTGGGGGCTGGGGGCTACACCTTC
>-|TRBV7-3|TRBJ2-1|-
CASSLFWEPTGQQFF
TGTGCCAGCAGCTTATTTTGGGAGCCGACCGGCCAGCAGTTCTTC
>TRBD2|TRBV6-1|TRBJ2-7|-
CASSEVRGAGEQYF
TGTGCCAGCAGTGAAGTGCGGGGGGCGGGGGAGCAGTACTTC
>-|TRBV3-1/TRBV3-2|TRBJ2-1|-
CASSQRGIGGSHNEQFF
TGTGCCAGCAGCCAAAGGGGTATTGGGGGCTCTCACAATGAGCAGTTCTTC
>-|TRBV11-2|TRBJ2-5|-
CASSLDRGEETQYF
TGTGCCAGCAGCTTAGATAGGGGCGAAGAGACCCAGTACTTC
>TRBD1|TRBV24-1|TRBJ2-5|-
CATSNPGQGAMGQETQYF
TGTGCCACCAGCAACCCGGGACAGGGTGCTATGGGACAAGAGACCCAGTACTTC
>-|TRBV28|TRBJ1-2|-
CASRGASPNYGYTF
TGTGCCAGCAGAGGGGCCTCACCTAACTATGGCTACACCTTC
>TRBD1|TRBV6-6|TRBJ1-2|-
CASVRSGTGVFTF
TGTGCCAGCGTGCGATCCGGGACAGGGGTCTTCACCTTC
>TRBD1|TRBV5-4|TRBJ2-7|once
CASSSDRGIYEQYF
TGTGCCAGCAGCTCAGACAGGGGAATCTACGAGCAGTACTTC
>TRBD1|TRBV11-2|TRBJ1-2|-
CASSLGAGGSYGYTF
TGTGCCAGCAGCTTAGGCGCAGGGGGTAGCTATGGCTACACCTTC
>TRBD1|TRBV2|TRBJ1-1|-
CASAMDRSVAEAFF
TGTGCCAGCGCTATGGACAGGTCGGTTGCTGAAGCTTTCTTT
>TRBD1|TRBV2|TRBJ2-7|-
CASPGQGTYEQYF
TGTGCCAGCCCGGGACAGGGCACCTACGAGCAGTACTTC